The source of this T cell receptor beta chain is a study of shared clonotypes between healthy human individuals. Naive CD8 cells lacked CD45RO, underwent positive selection for CCR7 and left out terminally differentiated effector memory CD45RA+ cells. Sorted-subset replicate PCR reactions were performed with approximately 200 ng DNA, corresponding to roughly 30,000 T cell genomes. Sequenced by immunoSEQ multiplex PCR; TCRdb stores in-frame clones only, minus some. The table includes 800,000 or so clones, about 96% detected once. V shed 4 bases and J shed 5 bases, with 16 bases lying between them. This CDR3 has 14 amino acids. CDR1 is SGDLS, CDR2 YYNGEE, per germline.

This chain connects TRBV9 to TRBJ2-7, with D perhaps matching TRBD1 (6 bases). What was sequenced was naive CD8+ T cells sorted from blood. The source is a man aged 25-40 years in good health. The CDR3 bases are TGTGCCAGCAGCCGTTACAGGGAACGGGACGAGCAGTACTTC. As protein: CASSRYRERDEQYF.